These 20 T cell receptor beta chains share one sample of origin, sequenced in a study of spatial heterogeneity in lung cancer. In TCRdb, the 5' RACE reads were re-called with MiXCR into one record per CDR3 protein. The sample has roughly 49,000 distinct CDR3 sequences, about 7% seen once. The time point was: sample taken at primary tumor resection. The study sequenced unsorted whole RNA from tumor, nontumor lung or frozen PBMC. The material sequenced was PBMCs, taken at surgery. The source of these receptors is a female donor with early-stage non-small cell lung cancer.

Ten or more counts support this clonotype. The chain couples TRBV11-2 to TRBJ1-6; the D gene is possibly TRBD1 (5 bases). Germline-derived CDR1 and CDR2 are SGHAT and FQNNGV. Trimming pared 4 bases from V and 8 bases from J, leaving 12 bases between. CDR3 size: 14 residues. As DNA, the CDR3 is TGTGCCAGCAGCTCGCCTACCAGGGATTCACCCCTCCACTTT. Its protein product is CASSSPTRDSPLHF.

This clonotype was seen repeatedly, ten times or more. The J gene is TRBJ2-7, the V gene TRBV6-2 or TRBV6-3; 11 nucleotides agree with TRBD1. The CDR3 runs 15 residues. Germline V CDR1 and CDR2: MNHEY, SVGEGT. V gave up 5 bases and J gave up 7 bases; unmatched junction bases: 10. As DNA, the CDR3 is TGTGCCAGCAGTCCCCGGGACAGGGGGGAAGGAGAGCAGTACTTC. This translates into CASSPRDRGEGEQYF.

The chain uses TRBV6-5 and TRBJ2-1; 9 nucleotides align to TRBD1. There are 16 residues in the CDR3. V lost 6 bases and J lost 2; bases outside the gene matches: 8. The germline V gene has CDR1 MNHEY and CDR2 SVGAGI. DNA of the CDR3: TGTGCCAGCAGAGGTACCGGGACAGGGCCCTACAATGAGCAGTTCTTC. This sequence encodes CASRGTGTGPYNEQFF.

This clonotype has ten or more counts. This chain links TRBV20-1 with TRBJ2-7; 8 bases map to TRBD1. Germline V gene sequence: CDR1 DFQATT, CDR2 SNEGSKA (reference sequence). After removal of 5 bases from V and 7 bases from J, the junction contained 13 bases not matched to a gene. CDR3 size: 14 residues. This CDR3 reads CSAYRPGTGGEQYF. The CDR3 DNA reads TGCAGTGCTTACCGGCCTGGGACAGGAGGAGAGCAGTACTTC.

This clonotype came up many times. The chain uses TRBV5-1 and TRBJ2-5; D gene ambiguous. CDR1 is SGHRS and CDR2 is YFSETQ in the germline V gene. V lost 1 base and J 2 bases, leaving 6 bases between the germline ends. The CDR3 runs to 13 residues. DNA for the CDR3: TGCGCCAGCAGCTTGTCACTACAAGAGACCCAGTACTTC. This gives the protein CASSLSLQETQYF. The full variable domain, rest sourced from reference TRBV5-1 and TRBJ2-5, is KAGVTQTPRYLIKTRGQQVTLSCSPISGHRSVSWYQQTPGQGLQFLFEYFSETQRNKGNFPGRFSGRQFSNSRSEMNVSTLELGDSALYLCASSLSLQETQYFGPGTRLLVL.

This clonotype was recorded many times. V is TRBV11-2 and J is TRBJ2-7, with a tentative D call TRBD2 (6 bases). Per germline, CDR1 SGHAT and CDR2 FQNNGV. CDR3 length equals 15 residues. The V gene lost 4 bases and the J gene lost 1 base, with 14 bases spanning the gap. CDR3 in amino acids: CASSSDSGISYEQYF. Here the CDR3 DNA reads TGTGCCAGCAGCTCTGATAGCGGAATTTCCTACGAGCAGTACTTC.

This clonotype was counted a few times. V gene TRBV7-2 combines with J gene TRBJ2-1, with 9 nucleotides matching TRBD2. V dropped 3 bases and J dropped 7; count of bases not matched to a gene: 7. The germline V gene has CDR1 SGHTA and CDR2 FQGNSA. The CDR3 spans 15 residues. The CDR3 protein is CASSFFGTSNNEQFF. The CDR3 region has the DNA TGTGCCAGCAGCTTTTTCGGGACTAGCAATAATGAGCAGTTCTTC.

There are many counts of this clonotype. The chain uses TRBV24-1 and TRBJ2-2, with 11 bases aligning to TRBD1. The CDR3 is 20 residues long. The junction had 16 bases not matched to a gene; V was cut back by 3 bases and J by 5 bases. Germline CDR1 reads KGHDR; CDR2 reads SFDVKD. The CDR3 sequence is CATSDPARDRGFFGTGELFF. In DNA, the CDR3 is TGTGCCACCAGTGATCCGGCAAGGGACAGGGGGTTTTTTGGAACCGGGGAGCTGTTTTTT.

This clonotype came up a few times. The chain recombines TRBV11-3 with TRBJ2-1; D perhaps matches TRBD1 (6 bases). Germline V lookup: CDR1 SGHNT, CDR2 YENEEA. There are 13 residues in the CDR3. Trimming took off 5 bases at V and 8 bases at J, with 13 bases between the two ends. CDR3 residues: CASSAGTSYEQFF. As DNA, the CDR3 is TGTGCCAGCAGCGCAGGGACAAGCTATGAGCAGTTCTTC.

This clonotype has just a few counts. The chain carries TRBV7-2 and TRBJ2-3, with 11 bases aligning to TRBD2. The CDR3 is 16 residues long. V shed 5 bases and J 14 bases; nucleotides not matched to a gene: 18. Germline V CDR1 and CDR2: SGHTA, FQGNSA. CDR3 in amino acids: CASSQAGTSGLAGSYF. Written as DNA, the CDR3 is TGTGCCAGCAGCCAAGCCGGGACTAGCGGCCTAGCTGGGTCGTATTTT.

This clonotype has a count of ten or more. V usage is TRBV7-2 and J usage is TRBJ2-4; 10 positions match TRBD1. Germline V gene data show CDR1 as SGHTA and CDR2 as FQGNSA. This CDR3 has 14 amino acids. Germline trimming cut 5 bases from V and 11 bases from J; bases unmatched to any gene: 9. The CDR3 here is CASSMDRGVTFQYF. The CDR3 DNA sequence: TGTGCCAGCAGCATGGACAGGGGGGTCACCTTTCAGTACTTC.

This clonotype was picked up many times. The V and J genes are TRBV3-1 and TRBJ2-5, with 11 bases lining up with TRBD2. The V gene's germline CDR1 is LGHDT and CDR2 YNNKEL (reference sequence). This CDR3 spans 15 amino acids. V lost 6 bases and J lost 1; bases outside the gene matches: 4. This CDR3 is CASRLAGALQETQYF. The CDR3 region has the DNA TGTGCCAGCAGACTAGCGGGGGCCCTCCAAGAGACCCAGTACTTC.

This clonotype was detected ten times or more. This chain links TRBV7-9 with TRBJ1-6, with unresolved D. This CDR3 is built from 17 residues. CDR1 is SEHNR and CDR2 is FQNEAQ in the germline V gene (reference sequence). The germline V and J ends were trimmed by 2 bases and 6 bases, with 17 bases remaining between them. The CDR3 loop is CASSLIPRGQTNSPLHF. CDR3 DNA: TGTGCCAGCAGCTTAATCCCCCGAGGCCAGACTAATTCACCCCTCCACTTT.

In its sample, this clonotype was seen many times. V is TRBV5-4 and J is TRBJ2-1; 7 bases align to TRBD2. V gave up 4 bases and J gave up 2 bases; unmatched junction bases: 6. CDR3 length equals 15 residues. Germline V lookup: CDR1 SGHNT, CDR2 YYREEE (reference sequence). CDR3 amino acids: CASSQDSGPYNEQFF. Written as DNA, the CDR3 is TGTGCCAGCAGCCAGGATAGCGGGCCCTACAATGAGCAGTTCTTC.

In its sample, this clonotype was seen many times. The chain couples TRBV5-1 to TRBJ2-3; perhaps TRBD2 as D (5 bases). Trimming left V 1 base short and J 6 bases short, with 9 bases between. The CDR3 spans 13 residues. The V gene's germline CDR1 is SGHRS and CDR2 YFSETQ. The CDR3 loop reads CASSLKTGDTQYF. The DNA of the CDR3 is TGCGCCAGCAGCTTGAAGACGGGGGATACGCAGTATTTT.

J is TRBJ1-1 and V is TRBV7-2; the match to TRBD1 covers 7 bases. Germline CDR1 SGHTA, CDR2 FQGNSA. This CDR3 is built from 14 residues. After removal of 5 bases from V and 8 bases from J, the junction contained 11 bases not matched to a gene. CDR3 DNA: TGTGCCAGCAGCCCGACGAGACAGGGAGCGGAAGCTTTCTTT. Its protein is CASSPTRQGAEAFF.

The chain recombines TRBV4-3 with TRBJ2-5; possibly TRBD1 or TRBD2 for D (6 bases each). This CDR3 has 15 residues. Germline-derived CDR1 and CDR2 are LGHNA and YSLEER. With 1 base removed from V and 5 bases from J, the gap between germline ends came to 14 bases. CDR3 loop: CASSQVGGFWETQYF. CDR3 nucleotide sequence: TGCGCCAGCAGCCAAGTGGGGGGCTTCTGGGAGACCCAGTACTTC.

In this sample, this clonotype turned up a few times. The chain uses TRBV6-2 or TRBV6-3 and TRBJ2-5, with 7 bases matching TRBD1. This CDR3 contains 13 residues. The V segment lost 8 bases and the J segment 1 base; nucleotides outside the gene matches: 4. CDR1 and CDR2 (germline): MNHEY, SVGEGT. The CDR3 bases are TGTGCCAGCGAACGGGACAGCCAAGAGACCCAGTACTTC. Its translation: CASERDSQETQYF.

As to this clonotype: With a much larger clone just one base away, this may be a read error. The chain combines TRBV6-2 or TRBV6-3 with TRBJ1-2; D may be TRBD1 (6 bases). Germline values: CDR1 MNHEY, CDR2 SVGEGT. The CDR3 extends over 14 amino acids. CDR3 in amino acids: CASREQGSSYDYTF. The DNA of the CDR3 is TGTGCCAGCAGAGAACAGGGCAGCAGCTATGACTACACCTTC.

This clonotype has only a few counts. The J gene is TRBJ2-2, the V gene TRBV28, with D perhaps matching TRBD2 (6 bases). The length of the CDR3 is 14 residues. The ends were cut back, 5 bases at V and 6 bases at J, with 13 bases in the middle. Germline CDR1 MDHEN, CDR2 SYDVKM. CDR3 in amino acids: CASSLSGRAGELFF. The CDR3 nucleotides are TGTGCCAGCAGTCTAAGCGGGCGGGCCGGGGAGCTGTTTTTT.